The source of this T cell receptor beta chain is a study of blood T cell repertoires in COVID-19. The CDR3 runs 14 residues. Germline lookup yields CDR1 SGHAT and CDR2 FQNNGV. The junction had 6 bases not matched to a gene; V was cut back by 4 bases and J by 7 bases. Sequencing used immunoSEQ multiplex PCR; TCRdb keeps in-frame clones, though not all of them. The sample lists 230,000 or so clones, approximately 80% occurring once. The rearrangement links TRBV11-2 to TRBJ2-1, with 8 positions matching TRBD2. The clonotype was recovered from a man under 40 with active or convalescent COVID-19. The sample was peripheral blood. The CDR3 protein is CASSYGGAKNEQFF. The CDR3 nucleotides are TGTGCCAGCAGCTACGGGGGGGCCAAGAATGAGCAGTTCTTC. Full variable domain (remainder filled in from reference TRBV11-2 and TRBJ2-1): EAGVAQSPRYKIIEKRQSVAFWCNPISGHATLYWYQQILGQGPKLLIQFQNNGVVDDSQLPKDRFSAERLKGVDSTLKIQPAKLEDSAVYLCASSYGGAKNEQFFGPGTRLTVL.